Listed below are T cell receptor beta chains from one sample, sequenced in a study of blood T cells in healthy people across ages. TCRdb redid the calling of the 5' RACE reads with MiXCR, one entry per CDR3 protein. The table shows 850,000 to 950,000 distinct CDR3 sequences, with 29% occurring only once. Sequenced input: blood. These receptors all stem from a woman of 80 years or more in good health. Each CDR3 is given with its conserved first and last residue. Each record gives: J gene, clone size, D gene, V gene, CDR3 protein, CDR3 DNA. The D gene is left open where the match is weak. Not every row has a clone size; where given, it reads once, few, many or a size class.

TRBJ1-5 few . TRBV20-1 CRATEGSQPQHF TGCAGGGCTACCGAAGGGAGCCAGCCCCAGCATTTT
TRBJ2-2 . TRBD1 TRBV3-1 CASSGQGGTGELFF TGTGCCAGCAGCGGACAGGGAGGAACCGGGGAGCTGTTTTTT
TRBJ2-1 few TRBD1 TRBV2 CASSSQGAARNEQFF TGTGCCAGCAGCTCACAGGGGGCCGCTCGAAATGAGCAGTTCTTC
TRBJ2-3 many TRBD2 TRBV7-2 CASSRDLAGGLKDTQYF TGTGCCAGCAGCCGCGACCTAGCGGGGGGGCTAAAAGATACGCAGTATTTT
TRBJ2-7 . . TRBV20-1 CSARRLKYEQYF TGCAGTGCTAGACGGCTCAAATACGAGCAGTACTTC
TRBJ1-1 many TRBD1 TRBV7-6 CASSPRDRGNTEAFF TGTGCCAGCAGCCCCCGGGACAGGGGAAACACTGAAGCTTTCTTT
TRBJ2-7 many TRBD2 TRBV28 CASSFSSGGSYEQYF TGTGCCAGCAGTTTCTCTAGCGGGGGCTCCTACGAGCAGTACTTC
TRBJ1-6 many . TRBV28 CASSLSQGNSPLHF TGTGCCAGCAGTTTGTCCCAGGGAAATTCACCCCTCCACTTT
TRBJ2-6 many TRBD1 TRBV29-1 CSVSQQGASGANVLTF TGCAGCGTTAGCCAGCAGGGGGCTTCTGGGGCCAACGTCCTGACTTTC
TRBJ1-1 . TRBD1 TRBV9 CASRTDPGTAASTEAFF TGTGCCAGCAGAACGGACCCAGGGACAGCTGCGAGCACTGAAGCTTTCTTT
TRBJ1-6 many . TRBV4-3 CASSQGRDTFSPLHF TGCGCCAGCAGCCAGGGCCGGGACACTTTTTCACCCCTCCACTTT
TRBJ1-2 . TRBD1 TRBV5-1 CASSHRTGGYGYTF TGCGCCAGCAGCCACCGGACAGGGGGCTATGGCTACACCTTC
TRBJ2-2 . . TRBV20-1 CSGIINTGELFF TGCAGTGGGATAATAAACACCGGGGAGCTGTTTTTT
TRBJ1-4 many . TRBV28 CASSLPQSYATNEKLFF TGTGCCAGCAGTTTGCCACAGAGCTATGCAACTAATGAAAAACTGTTTTTT
TRBJ2-6 many TRBD1 TRBV4-2 CASSQAGDRGTSGANVLTF TGTGCCAGCAGCCAAGCGGGGGACAGGGGGACCTCTGGGGCCAACGTCCTGACTTTC
TRBJ1-4 . . TRBV5-1 CASSFQGMSTNEKLFF TGCGCCAGCAGCTTTCAGGGGATGTCAACTAATGAAAAACTGTTTTTT
TRBJ1-1 . . TRBV6-1 CASRGPVGGGGPIAEAFF TGTGCCAGCAGGGGCCCGGTGGGGGGCGGGGGTCCGATAGCTGAAGCTTTCTTT
TRBJ2-3 many TRBD1 TRBV6-1 CASSPRPGGYTDTQYF TGTGCCAGCAGTCCCCGCCCAGGGGGATACACAGATACGCAGTATTTT
TRBJ2-7 many . TRBV7-2 CASSSRVFSGEQYF TGTGCCAGCAGCTCCCGGGTCTTTTCGGGAGAGCAGTACTTC
TRBJ1-4 few . TRBV27 CASSSPHGATNEKLFF TGTGCCAGCAGTTCCCCCCATGGGGCAACTAATGAAAAACTGTTTTTT
TRBJ2-1 many . TRBV20-1 CSARDLGNEQFF TGCAGTGCTAGAGATTTGGGCAATGAGCAGTTCTTC
TRBJ2-3 few . TRBV4-3 CASSQDKVRTDTQYF TGCGCCAGCAGCCAAGATAAGGTTCGCACAGATACGCAGTATTTT
TRBJ2-4 . TRBD1 TRBV2 CASTLDSGQGINIQYF TGTGCCAGCACACTGGACTCGGGACAGGGCATCAACATTCAGTACTTC
TRBJ2-1 many . TRBV3-1 CASSQPERALTYNEQFF TGTGCCAGCAGCCAGCCCGAGCGGGCGCTAACCTACAATGAGCAGTTCTTC
TRBJ2-1 many TRBD2 TRBV5-1 CASSLPSQSGGAGEQFF TGCGCCAGCAGCTTGCCCTCACAAAGCGGGGGGGCTGGTGAGCAGTTCTTC
TRBJ1-4 . TRBD1 TRBV6-5 CASSYPPGQGRGGEKLFF TGTGCCAGCAGTTACCCACCGGGACAGGGGAGGGGTGGTGAAAAACTGTTTTTT
TRBJ1-4 . TRBD1 TRBV5-6 CASSQDRGPNEKLFF TGTGCCAGCAGCCAAGACAGGGGCCCAAATGAAAAACTGTTTTTT
TRBJ2-3 many . TRBV4-3 CASSPGGQGDTQYF TGCGCCAGCAGCCCCGGGGGGCAGGGAGATACGCAGTATTTT
TRBJ1-1 few . TRBV20-1 CSARDWGTNRRNTEAFF TGCAGTGCTAGAGATTGGGGCACGAACAGGAGGAACACTGAAGCTTTCTTT
TRBJ2-3 . . TRBV20-1 CSGQIENTQYF TGCAGTGGGCAAATAGAAAATACGCAGTATTTT
TRBJ2-1 . TRBD2 TRBV6-2/TRBV6-3 CASSRPAGGPNEQFF TGTGCCAGCAGCCGACCAGCGGGGGGTCCCAATGAGCAGTTCTTC
TRBJ2-2 . . TRBV6-2/TRBV6-3 CASRLPGTGELFF TGTGCCAGCAGGCTACCCGGGACCGGGGAGCTGTTTTTT
TRBJ2-2 few TRBD1 TRBV10-3 CAISGAGQALRELFF TGTGCCATCAGTGGCGCGGGACAGGCCCTCAGGGAGCTGTTTTTT
TRBJ1-5 . . TRBV7-9 CASSRSGGERQPQHF TGTGCCAGCAGCCGATCCGGGGGGGAACGCCAGCCCCAGCATTTT
TRBJ2-5 . . TRBV6-5 CASSPTGRGRQTQYF TGTGCCAGCAGTCCCACGGGTCGCGGGCGGCAGACCCAGTACTTC
TRBJ1-6 . . TRBV3-1 CASRLNGGDSPLHF TGTGCCAGCAGGCTGAACGGGGGCGATTCACCCCTCCACTTT
TRBJ2-5 many . TRBV18 CASSPRVEETQYF TGTGCCAGCTCACCACGGGTCGAAGAGACCCAGTACTTC
TRBJ2-7 many . TRBV7-2 CASSLVMPYEQYF TGTGCCAGCAGCTTAGTGATGCCGTACGAGCAGTACTTC
TRBJ1-6 many . TRBV20-1 CSASTLRKSPLHF TGCAGTGCTAGCACCCTGCGGAAATCACCCCTCCACTTT
TRBJ1-5 few . TRBV6-5 CASSYNFVAGRWDQPQHF TGTGCCAGCAGTTATAATTTCGTCGCAGGGAGATGGGATCAGCCCCAGCATTTT
TRBJ1-2 many . TRBV20-1 CSARVVQASYGYTF TGCAGTGCTAGAGTTGTACAGGCTTCTTATGGCTACACCTTC
TRBJ1-1 . TRBD1 TRBV6-1 CASRSEGQGATEAFF TGTGCCAGCAGGTCCGAGGGACAGGGGGCCACTGAAGCTTTCTTT
TRBJ1-3 . . TRBV7-2 CASSLSGTGNTIYF TGTGCCAGCAGCTTGTCGGGGACAGGAAACACCATATATTTT
TRBJ1-5 . . TRBV27 CASNSGAGGNQPQHF TGTGCCAGCAACTCTGGGGCAGGGGGCAATCAGCCCCAGCATTTT
TRBJ1-1 . TRBD1 TRBV6-1 CASRDRGRSWTEAFF TGTGCCAGCCGGGACAGGGGAAGATCGTGGACTGAAGCTTTCTTT
TRBJ2-1 many TRBD2 TRBV20-1 CSARDSGRNPTHNEQFF TGCAGTGCTAGAGATAGCGGGAGAAATCCTACCCACAATGAGCAGTTCTTC
TRBJ2-7 . TRBD2 TRBV12-3/TRBV12-4 CASRSGGSSEQYF TGTGCCAGCAGGAGCGGGGGATCATCCGAGCAGTACTTC
TRBJ1-6 . . TRBV6-6 CASSYSGGRESPLHF TGTGCCAGCAGTTACTCGGGGGGTAGGGAGTCACCCCTCCACTTT
TRBJ1-2 many . TRBV7-9 CASRGGTGNYGYTF TGTGCCAGCAGGGGGGGTACAGGGAACTATGGCTACACCTTC
TRBJ1-5 . . TRBV7-2 CASSLVLGGTGGYSNQPQHF TGTGCCAGCAGCTTAGTTTTAGGAGGGACGGGGGGATATAGCAATCAGCCCCAGCATTTT